Sequencing of this TCR beta chain was carried out in a study of T cell responses to AZD1222 COVID-19 vaccine. Study-level findings and limits: A reported finding is that nearly half of spike-specific TCRs target unmutated variant regions. Donors skewed white British and female; clonal diversity was possibly underestimated.

Worth noting for this clone: As yet, its antigen is unknown.

The table came from immunoSEQ multiplex PCR; TCRdb's copy has only in-frame clones and leaves some out. This table holds 130,000 or so clones, roughly 92% found once. The CDR3 covers 16 residues. V was clipped by 6 bases and J by 5 bases, with 19 bases between them. CDR1 is SNHLY and CDR2 is FYNNEI in the germline V gene. This sample comprised peripheral blood, obtained on day 0 of AZD1222 vaccination. This clonotype was sampled from an adult in good health. The chain uses TRBV2 and TRBJ1-4; D call uncertain. CDR3 bases: TGTGCCAGCAGGAAGGATTCCCCAAGGGCCAATGAAAAACTGTTTTTT. As protein: CASRKDSPRANEKLFF.